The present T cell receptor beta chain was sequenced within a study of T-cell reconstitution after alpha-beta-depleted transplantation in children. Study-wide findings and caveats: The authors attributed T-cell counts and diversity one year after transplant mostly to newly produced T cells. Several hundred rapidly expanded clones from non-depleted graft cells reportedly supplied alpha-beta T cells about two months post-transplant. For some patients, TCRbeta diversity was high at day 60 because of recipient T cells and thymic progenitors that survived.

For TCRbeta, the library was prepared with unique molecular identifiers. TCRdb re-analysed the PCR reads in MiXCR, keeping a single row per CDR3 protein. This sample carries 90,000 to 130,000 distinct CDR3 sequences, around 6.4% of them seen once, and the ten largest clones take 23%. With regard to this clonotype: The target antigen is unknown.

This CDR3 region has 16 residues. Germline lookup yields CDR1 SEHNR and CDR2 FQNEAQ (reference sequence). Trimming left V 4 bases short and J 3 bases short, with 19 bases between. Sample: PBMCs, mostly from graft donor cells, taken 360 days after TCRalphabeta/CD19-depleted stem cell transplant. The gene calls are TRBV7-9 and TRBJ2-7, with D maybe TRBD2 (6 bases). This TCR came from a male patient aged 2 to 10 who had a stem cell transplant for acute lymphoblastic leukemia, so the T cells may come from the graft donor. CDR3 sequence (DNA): TGTGCCAGCAGCTCAGGGATGGGGGGACCTGGCTACGAGCAGTACTTC. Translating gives CASSSGMGGPGYEQYF.